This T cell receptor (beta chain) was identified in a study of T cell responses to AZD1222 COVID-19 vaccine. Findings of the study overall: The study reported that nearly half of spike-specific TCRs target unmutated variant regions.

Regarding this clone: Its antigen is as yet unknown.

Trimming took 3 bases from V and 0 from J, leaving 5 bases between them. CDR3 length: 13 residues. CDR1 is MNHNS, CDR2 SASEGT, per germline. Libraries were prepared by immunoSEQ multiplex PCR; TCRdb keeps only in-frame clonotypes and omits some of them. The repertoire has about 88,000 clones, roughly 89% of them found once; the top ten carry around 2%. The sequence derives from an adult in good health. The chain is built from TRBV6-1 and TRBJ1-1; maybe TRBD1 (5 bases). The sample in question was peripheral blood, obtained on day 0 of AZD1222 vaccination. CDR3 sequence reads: CASSETVNTEAFF. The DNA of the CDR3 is TGTGCCAGCAGTGAGACAGTGAACACTGAAGCTTTCTTT.